Following are 7 T cell receptor beta chains from one sample sequenced in a study of blood T cell repertoires in COVID-19 (dated by TCRdb to about 2020). Library creation used the immunoSEQ multiplex PCR assay. Sourced from immuneACCESS, this table was stored by TCRdb with only in-frame sequences that have V and J called. A share of the clones is absent; for the studies checked, an unresolved V gene accounts for under half, and the remainder has no known explanation. The sample profile shows tens of thousands of clones; about 90% of them were found once. The top ten clones comprise around 5% of the sample. The specimen was peripheral blood. All receptors derive from a man in his forties or fifties with active COVID-19.

The genes are TRBV5-5 and TRBJ2-4; 7 nucleotides match TRBD1. J gave up 5 bases and V 4 bases, and 6 bases lay outside the gene matches. Germline V lookup: CDR1 SGHKS, CDR2 YYEKEE (reference sequence). The CDR3 consists of 14 residues. The CDR3 DNA follows: TGTGCCAGCAGCCCGACAGGGTCCGAAAACATTCAGTACTTC. Translating gives CASSPTGSENIQYF.

The chain joins TRBV9 to TRBJ2-5, with D possibly being TRBD2 (6 bases). V lost 3 bases and J 5 bases, leaving 17 bases between the germline ends. CDR1 and CDR2 (germline): SGDLS, YYNGEE. This CDR3 is built from 15 residues. The CDR3 loop reads CASSATGTLMETQYF. CDR3 in DNA: TGTGCCAGCAGCGCCACCGGGACTTTAATGGAGACCCAGTACTTC. The whole variable domain, filled in from reference TRBV9 and TRBJ2-5, reads DSGVTQTPKHLITATGQRVTLRCSPRSGDLSVYWYQQSLDQGLQFLIQYYNGEERAKGNILERFSAQQFPDLHSELNLSSLELGDSALYFCASSATGTLMETQYFGPGTRLLVL.

V and J are TRBV2 and TRBJ2-1, with TRBD2 matching 10 bases. Per the germline V gene, CDR1 is SNHLY and CDR2 is FYNNEI. V lost 4 bases to trimming and J lost 0 bases; unmatched junction nucleotides: 0. This CDR3 has 15 amino acids. The CDR3 nucleotides are TGTGCCAGCAGTGTAGCGGGAGGCTCCTACAATGAGCAGTTCTTC. Its translation is CASSVAGGSYNEQFF.

The chain couples TRBV10-3 to TRBJ2-7; tentatively, D is TRBD1 (5 bases). V was shortened by 0 bases and J by 3 bases, with 15 bases between the two germline ends. Germline V gene lookup returns CDR1 ENHRY and CDR2 SYGVKD. The CDR3 spans 16 residues. CDR3: CAISESIPTDGYEQYF. Here the CDR3 DNA reads TGTGCCATCAGTGAGTCGATACCGACAGATGGCTACGAGCAGTACTTC.

J is TRBJ2-3 and V is TRBV15; 8 nucleotides align to TRBD1. V dropped 5 bases and J dropped 2; count of bases not matched to a gene: 9. This CDR3 comprises 16 residues. Germline CDR1 reads LNHNV; CDR2 reads YYDKDF (reference sequence). The CDR3 bases are TGTGCCACCAGCTCGGGTCAGGGGGCTCTCACAGATACGCAGTATTTT. It specifies CATSSGQGALTDTQYF. Full variable domain (remainder filled in from reference TRBV15 and TRBJ2-3): DAMVIQNPRYQVTQFGKPVTLSCSQTLNHNVMYWYQQKSSQAPKLLFHYYDKDFNNEADTPDNFQSRRPNTSFCFLDIRSPGLGDTAMYLCATSSGQGALTDTQYFGPGTRLTVL.

The chain carries TRBV6-1 and TRBJ2-5, with 7 bases lining up with TRBD1. The V gene end was trimmed by 3 bases and the J gene end by 2 bases; junction bases not matched to a gene: 6. The CDR3 extends over 15 amino acids. The germline gives CDR1 MNHNS, CDR2 SASEGT. The CDR3 spells CASSDQSTGQETQYF. The CDR3 DNA is TGTGCCAGCAGTGACCAATCGACAGGGCAAGAGACCCAGTACTTC.

In nucleotides, the CDR3 is TGTGCCACCAGTGCCCTAGCGGAGTACAATGAGCAGTTCTTC. Translating it yields CATSALAEYNEQFF. The V and J genes are TRBV24-1 and TRBJ2-1; 7 bases agree with TRBD2. This CDR3 spans 14 amino acids. Germline V CDR1 and CDR2: KGHDR, SFDVKD. The V segment lost 5 bases and the J segment 4 bases; nucleotides outside the gene matches: 4.